This TCR beta chain originates from a study of sequential checkpoint blockade in melanoma. Study details: Arm A got nivolumab then ipilimumab; arm B the reverse, 1:1. Maintenance nivolumab came after either treatment sequence. After nivolumab or ipilimumab alone, about 22 patients had week-13 rebiopsies. General study points: PD-L1 staining and CD8+ counts, not mutational load, tracked tumor T-cell clonality.

Sequenced by immunoSEQ multiplex PCR; TCRdb stores in-frame clones only, minus some. Here the sample spans some 18,000 clones, around 70% being singletons. With 5 bases removed from V and 2 bases from J, the gap between germline ends came to 21 bases. Germline V gene sequence: CDR1 MNHEY, CDR2 SMNVEV (reference sequence). The CDR3 is 17 residues long. The treatment here: randomized to nivolumab then ipilimumab (arm A) or the reverse (arm B). This clone is judged medium-sized. Its antigen remains unidentified. V gene TRBV27 combines with J gene TRBJ1-1; D is possibly TRBD1 (6 bases). Sequencing used tumor tissue (inferred from file names), obtained from a patient given nivolumab and ipilimumab in sequence. This clonotype originated in a human donor with melanoma. CDR3 DNA sequence: TGTGCCAGCAGTGACACAGGCCAAGGGGGGGGAAACACTGAAGCTTTCTTT. This codes for CASSDTGQGGGNTEAFF.